This entry describes one T cell receptor (beta chain). CDR3 length: 15 residues. The germline gives CDR1 SGDLS, CDR2 YYNGEE. Trimming took off 3 bases at V and 5 bases at J, with 15 bases between the two ends. This record comes from a study of blood T cell repertoires in COVID-19. For the study at large: Sample material is recorded as cDNA or gDNA derived from T cells, B-cell-depleted T cells, or PBMCs.

Some clones are missing from TCRdb's copy, which holds only in-frame ones; the method was immunoSEQ multiplex PCR. This table has fewer than 80,000 clones, roughly three quarters appearing once. Sequenced: peripheral blood. The receptor was isolated from a man in his sixties with COVID-19, enrolled during active disease. J is TRBJ2-1 and V is TRBV9; possibly TRBD1 for D (6 bases). CDR3 residues: CASSASTGTDNEQFF. Written as DNA, the CDR3 is TGTGCCAGCAGCGCGAGTACAGGGACCGACAATGAGCAGTTCTTC.